The TCR beta chain under discussion was sequenced for a study of cytomegalovirus exposure and HLA in healthy donors. Overall study: From HLA-typed donors, an early data release held roughly 80 million unique TCRs.

Germline assignment: CDR1 PRHDT and CDR2 FYEKMQ (reference sequence). This CDR3 comprises 16 residues. V was clipped by 3 bases and J by 2 bases, with 17 bases between them. The study ran its PCR with 60 Vbeta and 13 Jbeta primers. TCRdb keeps only in-frame clones here, not all; method: immunoSEQ multiplex PCR. The sample consists of 90,000 to 120,000 clones, over 60% of them appearing once. Sequencing was done on a sample of PBMCs. This clonotype was sampled from a female donor in good health and CMV-seropositive. The V and J genes are TRBV13 and TRBJ2-7, with a possible D match to TRBD1 (5 bases). The chain's CDR3 is CASSFRIDSFPYEQYF. Here the CDR3 DNA reads TGTGCCAGCAGCTTTCGAATAGACAGTTTCCCCTACGAGCAGTACTTC. The whole variable domain, filled in from reference TRBV13 and TRBJ2-7, reads AAGVIQSPRHLIKEKRETATLKCYPIPRHDTVYWYQQGPGQDPQFLISFYEKMQSDKGSIPDRFSAQQFSDYHSELNMSSLELGDSALYFCASSFRIDSFPYEQYFGPGTRLTVT.